The 22 T cell receptor beta chains in this list originate from one sample, sequenced in a study of PD-L1 blockade in urothelial cancer. Profiling relied on immunoSEQ multiplex PCR, and the TCRdb table lists in-frame clones only, not all of them. The sample carries more than 85,000 clones, around 90% recorded once. Time point specified: pretreatment peripheral blood. The sample was PBMCs, taken around atezolizumab (anti-PD-L1) treatment. These receptors originate from a man between 60 and 75 years old with urothelial cancer.

This clone was found a few times. The chain employs TRBV28 and TRBJ1-5, with 9 nucleotides matching TRBD1. The CDR3 is 16 amino acids. J was trimmed by 4 bases and V by 7 bases; bases with no gene match: 11. CDR1 MDHEN and CDR2 SYDVKM come from the germline V gene. The CDR3 coding sequence is TGTGCCAGCATTGAAGGGACAGGGCTTGGGAATCAGCCCCAGCATTTT. Translating it yields CASIEGTGLGNQPQHF.

This sequence joins TRBV4-1 and TRBJ1-4, with 8 bases aligning to TRBD1. V lost 5 bases to trimming and J lost 8 bases; unmatched junction nucleotides: 10. This CDR3 region has 15 residues. Germline V gene lookup returns CDR1 MGHRA and CDR2 YSYEKL. The chain's CDR3 is CASSSPGQVREKLFF. The CDR3, as DNA: TGCGCCAGCAGCTCACCGGGACAGGTACGCGAAAAACTGTTTTTT.

The chain combines TRBV28 with TRBJ1-2, with 8 bases that match TRBD1. The CDR3 spans 15 residues. Trimming cost V 7 bases and J 4 bases; bases outside gene matches: 11. The germline CDR1 and CDR2 sequences are MDHEN and SYDVKM. The CDR3 DNA is TGTGCCAGCACCTTCTCGGACAGGGTATCCTATGGCTACACCTTC. The encoded protein is CASTFSDRVSYGYTF.

This sequence joins TRBV18 and TRBJ2-3, with 11 bases fitting TRBD1. The germline CDR1 and CDR2 sequences are KGHSH and LQKENI. The CDR3 spans 15 residues. The trim removed 8 bases at V and 4 bases at J, leaving 8 bases unmatched. The CDR3 protein is CASAGTGGFADTQYF. The CDR3 DNA reads TGTGCCAGCGCCGGGACAGGGGGTTTCGCAGATACGCAGTATTTT.

The chain's CDR3 is CASSLAGLAGSTDTQYF. For the CDR3, the DNA is TGCGCCAGCAGCTTGGCCGGCCTAGCGGGTAGCACAGATACGCAGTATTTT. This sequence joins TRBV5-1 and TRBJ2-3, with TRBD2 matching 8 bases. With V trimmed by 0 bases and J by 0 bases, 6 bases remained unmatched. The CDR3 runs 17 residues. From germline, CDR1 is SGHRS and CDR2 YFSETQ.

The rearrangement joins TRBV9 to TRBJ1-5; possible D gene TRBD1, 6 bases. The V end lost 0 bases, the J end lost 4 bases, and 11 bases lay between the germline ends. This CDR3 is 15 amino acids long. Looked up from germline, CDR1 is SGDLS and CDR2 is YYNGEE. The CDR3 loop is CASSVAGGENQPQHF. In DNA, the CDR3 is TGTGCCAGCAGCGTAGCTGGGGGCGAAAATCAGCCCCAGCATTTT. The full variable domain, rest sourced from reference TRBV9 and TRBJ1-5, is DSGVTQTPKHLITATGQRVTLRCSPRSGDLSVYWYQQSLDQGLQFLIQYYNGEERAKGNILERFSAQQFPDLHSELNLSSLELGDSALYFCASSVAGGENQPQHFGDGTRLSIL.

As DNA, the CDR3 is TGTGCCACCAGCAGCGGATTAGCGGGAGAAGAGCAGTACTTC. Protein: CATSSGLAGEEQYF. The chain employs TRBV15 and TRBJ2-7, with TRBD2 matching 9 bases. The trim removed 3 bases at V and 7 bases at J, leaving 7 bases unmatched. CDR3 length: 14 amino acids. From germline, CDR1 is LNHNV and CDR2 YYDKDF (reference sequence).

This clone showed up just once. V gene TRBV9 combines with J gene TRBJ1-1, with D possibly TRBD1 on 6 matching bases. V was shortened by 4 bases and J by 1 base, with 11 bases between the two germline ends. CDR1 is SGDLS and CDR2 is YYNGEE in the germline V gene. The CDR3 spans 14 residues. The CDR3 nucleotides are TGTGCCAGCAGCCCGGACAGAGCGAACACTGAAGCTTTCTTT. It codes for CASSPDRANTEAFF.

The chain employs TRBV5-1 and TRBJ2-7; 8 nucleotides line up with TRBD1. Germline trimming cut 4 bases from V and 0 bases from J; bases unmatched to any gene: 6. The CDR3 has 15 amino acids. Germline loops: CDR1 SGHRS, CDR2 YFSETQ. CDR3 amino acids: CASSVGTGLSYEQYF. DNA of the CDR3: TGCGCCAGCAGCGTTGGGACAGGCCTCTCCTACGAGCAGTACTTC.

CDR3 in amino acids: CASSGPGMTEAFF. As DNA, the CDR3 is TGCGCCAGCAGCGGGCCGGGGATGACTGAAGCTTTCTTT. J is TRBJ1-1 and V is TRBV5-1; D uncertain. The V and J ends lost 4 bases and 5 bases respectively, with 12 bases between them. The CDR3 length is 13 residues. Germline-derived CDR1 and CDR2 are SGHRS and YFSETQ.

The chain is built from TRBV5-1 and TRBJ2-3; D unresolved. V lost 0 bases and J lost 4, with 12 bases in between. This CDR3 is 15 amino acids long. The germline gives CDR1 SGHRS, CDR2 YFSETQ. The CDR3: CASSLGLLGADTQYF. In DNA, the CDR3 is TGCGCCAGCAGCTTGGGGCTCCTCGGAGCAGATACGCAGTATTTT. Full variable domain (remainder filled in from reference TRBV5-1 and TRBJ2-3): KAGVTQTPRYLIKTRGQQVTLSCSPISGHRSVSWYQQTPGQGLQFLFEYFSETQRNKGNFPGRFSGRQFSNSRSEMNVSTLELGDSALYLCASSLGLLGADTQYFGPGTRLTVL.

This clone was recorded once. V usage is TRBV29-1 and J usage is TRBJ2-7; possibly TRBD2 for D (5 bases). The germline CDR1 and CDR2 sequences are SQVTM and ANQGSEA. Trimming removed 7 bases at V and 2 bases at J, with 12 bases between. The length of the CDR3 is 12 residues. In DNA form, the CDR3 reads TGCAGCGGGACCCGGGGTCCCTACGAGCAGTACTTC. It codes for CSGTRGPYEQYF.

The chain combines TRBV30 with TRBJ2-7; 9 bases map to TRBD2. The J segment lost 2 bases and the V segment lost 0 bases, leaving 2 bases of the junction unmatched. There are 14 residues in the CDR3. The germline V gene encodes CDR1 GTSNPN and CDR2 SVGIG (reference sequence). DNA of the CDR3: TGTGCCTGGAGTGTTTTAGCGGGAGCCTACGAGCAGTACTTC. This sequence encodes CAWSVLAGAYEQYF.

This clone showed up just a few times. This chain joins TRBV25-1 and TRBJ1-3; a weak D match, TRBD1 (6 bases). CDR3 length equals 15 residues. Germline CDR1 and CDR2: MGHDK and SYGVNS. With 5 bases removed from V and 4 bases from J, the gap between germline ends came to 15 bases. Here the CDR3 reads CASSINRVTGNTIYF. CDR3 nucleotide sequence: TGTGCCAGCAGTATAAACAGGGTGACCGGAAACACCATATATTTT.

The chain links TRBV7-9 to TRBJ1-4; D remains ambiguous. The CDR3 loop spans 11 amino acids. CDR1 SEHNR and CDR2 FQNEAQ come from the germline V gene (reference sequence). Between the trimmed V and J ends, which lost 7 bases and 7 bases, there was a span of 7 bases. The CDR3 DNA sequence: TGTGCCAGCACCAGGTCTGAAAAACTGTTTTTT. Translation: CASTRSEKLFF.

This chain links TRBV27 with TRBJ2-7, with 8 positions matching TRBD1. Germline V CDR1 and CDR2: MNHEY, SMNVEV (reference sequence). J was trimmed by 4 bases and V by 9 bases; bases with no gene match: 14. The CDR3 loop spans 15 amino acids. Here the CDR3 reads CASRPLGQGAYEQYF. The DNA of the CDR3 is TGTGCCAGTAGGCCACTAGGACAGGGAGCTTACGAGCAGTACTTC.

This sequence joins TRBV6-1 and TRBJ2-5; D unresolved. Germline V gene data show CDR1 as MNHNS and CDR2 as SASEGT. Trimming shortened V by 7 bases and J by 2 bases, and 17 bases separated the two germline ends. CDR3 length equals 15 residues. This chain's CDR3 is CASTAPPSLQETQYF. Here the CDR3 DNA reads TGTGCCAGCACCGCCCCGCCGAGCTTACAAGAGACCCAGTACTTC.

A few counts support this clone. The rearrangement uses TRBV5-6 and TRBJ1-6; 10 positions agree with TRBD1. With V trimmed by 4 bases and J by 10 bases, 11 bases remained unmatched. Germline loops: CDR1 SGHDT, CDR2 YYEEEE. The CDR3 is 16 amino acids. CDR3 sequence: CASSHWGGQGESPLHF. CDR3 coding DNA: TGTGCCAGCAGCCATTGGGGAGGACAGGGGGAATCACCCCTCCACTTT.

V is TRBV5-5 and J is TRBJ1-1, with D possibly TRBD1 on 6 matching bases. There are 16 residues in the CDR3. V was cut by 1 base and J by 0 bases, with 13 bases left in between. Germline V gene lookup returns CDR1 SGHKS and CDR2 YYEKEE (reference sequence). The DNA for the CDR3 is TGTGCCAGCAGCTTGACCGGGGGGGCGATGAACACTGAAGCTTTCTTT. Amino acid sequence: CASSLTGGAMNTEAFF. Based on the CDR3 plus reference TRBV5-5 and TRBJ1-1, the full variable domain is DAGVTQSPTHLIKTRGQQVTLRCSPISGHKSVSWYQQVLGQGPQFIFQYYEKEERGRGNFPDRFSARQFPNYSSELNVNALLLGDSALYLCASSLTGGAMNTEAFFGQGTRLTVV.

The chain has TRBV7-3 and TRBJ2-3, with D possibly TRBD2 on 6 matching bases. Germline assignment: CDR1 SGHTA and CDR2 FQGTGA. The length of the CDR3 is 17 residues. Trimming removed 0 bases at V and 8 bases at J, with 21 bases between. In DNA form, the CDR3 reads TGTGCCAGCAGCTTAACGTGGATCGGGAGTGTGGGGGGTACGCAGTATTTT. Translation: CASSLTWIGSVGGTQYF.

The chain employs TRBV5-1 and TRBJ2-5, with 7 bases that match TRBD1. Germline lookup yields CDR1 SGHRS and CDR2 YFSETQ. The CDR3 is 18 amino acids. With V trimmed by 3 bases and J by 0 bases, 14 bases remained unmatched. CDR3 DNA: TGCGCCAGCAGCTCTGGTAGGGTGACAGGGAAGTACCAAGAGACCCAGTACTTC. Its protein product is CASSSGRVTGKYQETQYF. The entire variable domain, with the rest obtained from reference TRBV5-1 and TRBJ2-5, is as follows: KAGVTQTPRYLIKTRGQQVTLSCSPISGHRSVSWYQQTPGQGLQFLFEYFSETQRNKGNFPGRFSGRQFSNSRSEMNVSTLELGDSALYLCASSSGRVTGKYQETQYFGPGTRLLVL.

V and J are TRBV2 and TRBJ2-5, with 9 bases that match TRBD1. V lost 7 bases to trimming and J lost 5 bases; unmatched junction nucleotides: 11. This CDR3 has 15 residues. Germline V gives CDR1 SNHLY, CDR2 FYNNEI. The DNA of the CDR3 is TGTGCCAGCAACATCCGGGACAGGGTGGGCGAGACCCAGTACTTC. Translation: CASNIRDRVGETQYF.